This T cell receptor (beta chain) was obtained from a study of blood T cell repertoires in COVID-19. A Seattle source enrolled patients during active infection and followed them longitudinally. The V segment lost 2 bases and the J segment 10 bases; nucleotides outside the gene matches: 8. The CDR3 extends over 15 amino acids. Germline V gene sequence: CDR1 SGHAT, CDR2 FQNNGV. Libraries were prepared by immunoSEQ multiplex PCR; TCRdb keeps only in-frame clonotypes and omits some of them. The sample yields some 350,000 clones, more than 70% seen once. The chain links TRBV11-2 to TRBJ2-5; the match to TRBD1 covers 12 bases. Sequenced input: peripheral blood. The receptor comes from a young woman with COVID-19, enrolled during active disease. In DNA form, the CDR3 reads TGTGCCAGCAGCTTAACCGGGACAGGGGGCGCAGTCCAGTACTTC. This translates into CASSLTGTGGAVQYF.